The rows below give T cell receptor beta chains drawn from one sample of a study of blood T cell repertoires in COVID-19. This table comes from immunoSEQ multiplex PCR, and its TCRdb copy is limited to in-frame clones, with some not included. The data show roughly 250,000 clones, around 90% seen once. Sequenced input: PBMCs or T cells enriched from blood (not recorded which). The receptors stem from a woman under 30 who had recovered from COVID-19. The CDR3 runs from the conserved cysteine through the conserved F or W. The order of the fields is D gene, V gene, J gene, clone size, CDR3 DNA, CDR3 protein. The D gene is left open where the match is weak. Clone size appears in some rows only: once, few, many, or a class for an expanded clone.

-	TRBV7-2	TRBJ2-3	-	TGTGCCAGCAGCTCCGGTGCGCCATACACAGATACGCAGTATTTT	CASSSGAPYTDTQYF
TRBD1	TRBV5-1	TRBJ2-1	-	TGCGCCAGCAGCTCCGGGACAGCGGCCCCGGGGCAGTTCTTC	CASSSGTAAPGQFF
-	TRBV5-1	TRBJ2-2	-	TGCGCCAGCAGGGACAGCACCGGGGAGCTGTTTTTT	CASRDSTGELFF
-	TRBV6-5	TRBJ1-2	once	TGTGCCAGCACTTCACCCAGTTTGAACTATGGCTACACCTTC	CASTSPSLNYGYTF
-	TRBV18	TRBJ2-7	-	TGTGCCAGCTCACCTGCAGGGGCGGCCGAGCAGTACTTC	CASSPAGAAEQYF
TRBD1	TRBV5-1	TRBJ2-3	-	TGCGCCAGCAGCCCGAGGGTAGGACAGGGGGCAGATACGCAGTATTTT	CASSPRVGQGADTQYF
TRBD2	TRBV6-5	TRBJ2-5	once	TGTGCCAGCAGTTACTCGAGTCTAGCGGGCCAAGAGACCCAGTACTTC	CASSYSSLAGQETQYF
-	TRBV19	TRBJ1-3	-	TGTGCCAGTAGTATAGCCAGGACTGGAAACACCATATATTTT	CASSIARTGNTIYF
TRBD2	TRBV10-2	TRBJ2-2	-	TGCGCCAGCAAACAGGGACTAGCGGGAGTAATCGGGGAGCTGTTTTTT	CASKQGLAGVIGELFF
-	TRBV18	TRBJ2-7	-	TGTGCCAGCTCACCACCGGGACTCCCCCACGAGCAGTACTTC	CASSPPGLPHEQYF
-	TRBV13	TRBJ1-4	-	TGTGCCAGCAGCTCCCTTTATAGCGACCCTAATGAAAAACTGTTTTTT	CASSSLYSDPNEKLFF
TRBD1	TRBV9	TRBJ1-1	-	TGTGCCAGCAGCTTCGGGACAGCCGGGGGCCCTGAAGCTTTCTTT	CASSFGTAGGPEAFF
-	TRBV18	TRBJ1-1	-	TGTGCCAGCTCACCCCCGATGGGCGGGATGAACACTGAAGCTTTCTTT	CASSPPMGGMNTEAFF
-	TRBV11-3	TRBJ2-7	-	TGTGCCAGCAGCTTAACCAGGGAAGGCGAGCAGTACTTC	CASSLTREGEQYF
-	TRBV7-3	TRBJ1-1	-	TGTGCCAGCAGCTTAACGCCGGGCACTGAAGCTTTCTTT	CASSLTPGTEAFF
TRBD1	TRBV5-5	TRBJ1-2	-	TGTGCCAGCACCGCCGACAGGGGAGTAGATGGCTACACCTTC	CASTADRGVDGYTF
-	TRBV5-1	TRBJ1-3	-	TGCGCCAGCAGCTCACAGGGATACTCTGGAAACACCATATATTTT	CASSSQGYSGNTIYF
TRBD2	TRBV5-1	TRBJ2-7	-	TGCGCCAGCGGACTAGCGGGAGCGCGGGAGCAGTACTTC	CASGLAGAREQYF
-	TRBV29-1	TRBJ1-2	-	TGCAGCGTCGACCGGGGACTCACTAACTATGGCTACACCTTC	CSVDRGLTNYGYTF
TRBD1	TRBV7-2	TRBJ2-7	-	TGTGCCAGCAGCCCCACGGGACAGCAAACCTACGAGCAGTACTTC	CASSPTGQQTYEQYF
-	TRBV2	TRBJ2-3	-	TGTGCCAGCAGTGCGGACAGAAACACAGATACGCAGTATTTT	CASSADRNTDTQYF
TRBD1	TRBV10-3	TRBJ1-6	-	TGTGCCATCCGGGACAGGGGGAATAATTCACCCCTCCACTTT	CAIRDRGNNSPLHF
-	TRBV7-2	TRBJ1-2	-	TGTGCCAGCAGCTTAGGGCAGGGAAACTATGGCTACACCTTC	CASSLGQGNYGYTF
-	TRBV5-5	TRBJ1-2	-	TGTGCCAGCAGCTTGGTCACAGCTAACTATGGCTACACCTTC	CASSLVTANYGYTF
TRBD1	TRBV28	TRBJ2-7	few	TGTGCCACCACAGGGGGCCCCTACGAGCAGTACTTC	CATTGGPYEQYF